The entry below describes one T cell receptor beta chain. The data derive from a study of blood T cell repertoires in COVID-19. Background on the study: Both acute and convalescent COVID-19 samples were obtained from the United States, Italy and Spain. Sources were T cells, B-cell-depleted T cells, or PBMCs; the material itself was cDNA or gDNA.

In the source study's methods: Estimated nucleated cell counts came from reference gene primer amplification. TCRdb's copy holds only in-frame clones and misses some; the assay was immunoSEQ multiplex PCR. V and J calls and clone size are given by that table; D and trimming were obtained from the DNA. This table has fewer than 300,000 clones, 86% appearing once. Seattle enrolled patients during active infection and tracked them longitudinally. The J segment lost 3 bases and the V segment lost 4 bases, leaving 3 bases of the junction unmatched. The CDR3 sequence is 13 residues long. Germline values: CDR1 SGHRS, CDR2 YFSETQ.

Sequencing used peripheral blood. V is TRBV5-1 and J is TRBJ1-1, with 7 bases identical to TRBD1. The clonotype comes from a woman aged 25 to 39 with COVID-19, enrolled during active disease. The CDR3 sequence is CASSKGTDTEAFF. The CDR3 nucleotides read TGCGCCAGCAGCAAAGGGACAGACACTGAAGCTTTCTTT.